These 25 T cell receptor beta chains were sequenced from one sample in a study of blood T cell repertoires in COVID-19. Produced via immunoSEQ multiplex PCR; TCRdb's table is partial and in-frame only. The sample carries 50,000 to 60,000 clones, 75% to 85% recorded once. The sample comprised peripheral blood. The receptors stem from a man in his forties or fifties with acute or convalescent COVID-19.

This clone was picked up a small number of times. The CDR3: CSVDLGHTDTQYF. CDR3 coding DNA: TGCAGCGTTGATTTGGGGCACACAGATACGCAGTATTTT. This chain links TRBV29-1 with TRBJ2-3, with D possibly being TRBD1 (5 bases). CDR1 SQVTM and CDR2 ANQGSEA come from the germline V gene. The germline V and J ends were trimmed by 3 bases and 2 bases, with 9 bases remaining between them. The CDR3 runs to 13 residues.

The chain joins TRBV5-1 to TRBJ1-1, with D maybe TRBD1 (6 bases). The CDR3 spans 15 residues. The V gene lost 5 bases and the J gene lost 2 bases, with 16 bases spanning the gap. Germline lookup yields CDR1 SGHRS and CDR2 YFSETQ. The CDR3 region is CASSRDRTANTEAFF. CDR3 DNA: TGCGCCAGCAGTCGGGACCGGACAGCTAACACTGAAGCTTTCTTT.

DNA of the CDR3: TGTGCCACCAGGACTAGCGGGAGGGCCCCTGAGCAGTTCTTC. This codes for CATRTSGRAPEQFF. V is TRBV19 and J is TRBJ2-1, with 15 bases aligning to TRBD2. This CDR3 is 14 amino acids long. Germline lookup yields CDR1 LNHDA and CDR2 SQIVND (reference sequence). V lost 10 bases, J lost 9 bases, and 7 bases stayed unmatched.

This rearrangement joins TRBV5-6 to TRBJ2-2; D gene unclear. This CDR3 is built from 14 residues. Trimming pared 1 base from V and 4 bases from J, leaving 8 bases between. The germline V gene has CDR1 SGHDT and CDR2 YYEEEE. The CDR3 DNA reads TGTGCCAGCAGCTTGATTCGGTCCACCGGGGAGCTGTTTTTT. Its protein is CASSLIRSTGELFF.

This chain links TRBV11-2 with TRBJ2-1; 8 nucleotides align to TRBD1. The V and J ends lost 5 bases and 7 bases, in that order; junction bases with no gene match: 7. The V gene's germline CDR1 is SGHAT and CDR2 FQNNGV. The CDR3 spans 14 residues. This CDR3 reads CASSAWTGPNEQFF. The CDR3 DNA reads as TGTGCCAGCAGCGCATGGACAGGGCCGAATGAGCAGTTCTTC.

This rearrangement joins TRBV27 to TRBJ2-1; 12 bases line up with TRBD2. The CDR3 runs to 17 residues. Per germline, CDR1 MNHEY and CDR2 SMNVEV (reference sequence). After removal of 6 bases from V and 4 bases from J, the junction contained 10 bases not matched to a gene. The CDR3 protein is CASRHELGLAGYNEQFF. Here the CDR3 DNA reads TGTGCCAGCAGACACGAACTGGGACTAGCGGGTTACAATGAGCAGTTCTTC.

The CDR3 nucleotides are TGCGCCAGCAGTCAATTTGGGAGGAAACGAGGGGATGAAAAACTGTTTTTT. Its protein is CASSQFGRKRGDEKLFF. This rearrangement joins TRBV23-1 to TRBJ1-4; D is perhaps TRBD1 (5 bases). TRBV23-1 is noted as an ORF with a role that remains uncertain. The CDR3 is 17 residues long. The V gene lost 1 base and the J gene lost 6 bases, with 18 bases spanning the gap.

The V call is TRBV29-1, the J call TRBJ2-7; D unclear. This CDR3 spans 11 amino acids. V was shortened by 4 bases and J by 2 bases, with 6 bases between the two germline ends. In germline, CDR1 is SQVTM, CDR2 ANQGSEA. CDR3 in DNA: TGCAGCGTTGGAGTTGCCTACGAGCAGTACTTC. Protein product: CSVGVAYEQYF.

The rearrangement uses TRBV5-1 and TRBJ1-5; TRBD1 aligns across 8 bases. The CDR3 runs 16 residues. V lost 4 bases and J lost 7; bases outside the gene matches: 13. Germline lookup yields CDR1 SGHRS and CDR2 YFSETQ. In DNA form, the CDR3 reads TGCGCCAGCAGCCGGGGCGATCAGGGGGCGGGACAGCCCCAGCATTTT. It specifies CASSRGDQGAGQPQHF.

The rearrangement joins TRBV6-5 to TRBJ2-7; the match to TRBD2 covers 7 bases. Germline V CDR1 and CDR2: MNHEY, SVGAGI. V shed 5 bases and J 6 bases; nucleotides not matched to a gene: 7. CDR3 length: 13 amino acids. CDR3 in amino acids: CASSPGAGREQYF. CDR3 nucleotides: TGTGCCAGCAGTCCCGGAGCGGGACGCGAGCAGTACTTC.

The rearrangement uses TRBV4-1 and TRBJ2-1; possible D gene TRBD2, 6 bases. V was shortened by 0 bases and J by 4 bases, with 13 bases between the two germline ends. The CDR3 covers 16 residues. Germline-derived CDR1 and CDR2 are MGHRA and YSYEKL. The CDR3 DNA reads as TGCGCCAGCAGCCAAGATCTCGGCGGAGGGTACAATGAGCAGTTCTTC. Protein sequence: CASSQDLGGGYNEQFF.

The chain links TRBV5-5 to TRBJ1-2; D remains ambiguous. V shed 1 base and J shed 4 bases, with 11 bases lying between them. This CDR3 comprises 14 residues. Germline V CDR1 and CDR2: SGHKS, YYEKEE (reference sequence). In nucleotides, the CDR3 is TGTGCCAGCAGCTTGCGGCAGGAAGTCTATGGCTACACCTTC. Residues: CASSLRQEVYGYTF.

This clone occurred once. The V gene is TRBV6-7, the J gene TRBJ2-3, with D possibly matching TRBD1 (6 bases). TRBV6-7 is an ORF, and what it does is uncertain. Trimming took off 0 bases at V and 3 bases at J, with 16 bases between the two ends. CDR3 length: 17 residues. CDR3 sequence (DNA): TGTGCCAGCAGTTACTCGTCGTGGGCAGGGGTAACAGATACGCAGTATTTT. This translates into CASSYSSWAGVTDTQYF.

This clone was observed once. The chain uses TRBV6-5 and TRBJ1-1, with 7 bases aligning to TRBD1. This CDR3 is 13 amino acids long. V shed 6 bases and J 4 bases; nucleotides not matched to a gene: 5. Germline loops: CDR1 MNHEY, CDR2 SVGAGI. This CDR3 reads CASSVQGGTEAFF. The CDR3 DNA sequence: TGTGCCAGCAGCGTCCAGGGGGGCACTGAAGCTTTCTTT.

The chain is built from TRBV25-1 and TRBJ1-6; 7 bases line up with TRBD1. Germline loops: CDR1 MGHDK, CDR2 SYGVNS. There are 16 residues in the CDR3. V shed 6 bases, J shed 2 bases, and the junction held 7 bases outside the gene matches. The CDR3 here is CASSPTGTAYNSPLHF. Written as DNA, the CDR3 is TGTGCCAGCAGCCCGACCGGGACAGCCTATAATTCACCCCTCCACTTT.

This clone showed up just a few times. The chain carries TRBV7-2 and TRBJ2-2; D might be TRBD2 (6 bases). This CDR3 is 15 amino acids long. CDR1 SGHTA and CDR2 FQGNSA come from the germline V gene. V was trimmed by 3 bases and J by 1 base, leaving 9 bases between them. The CDR3: CASSFGSGNTGELFF. DNA for the CDR3: TGTGCCAGCAGCTTTGGTAGCGGGAACACCGGGGAGCTGTTTTTT.

The chain is built from TRBV14 and TRBJ2-5; 9 positions match TRBD2. Per germline, CDR1 SGHDN and CDR2 FVKESK. J gave up 5 bases and V 4 bases, and 8 bases lay outside the gene matches. The CDR3 is made up of 15 amino acids. CDR3: CASSPGLARGETQYF. The CDR3 nucleotides read TGTGCCAGCAGCCCGGGACTAGCAAGGGGTGAGACCCAGTACTTC. The full variable domain, its missing parts supplied by reference TRBV14 and TRBJ2-5, is EAGVTQFPSHSVIEKGQTVTLRCDPISGHDNLYWYRRVMGKEIKFLLHFVKESKQDESGMPNNRFLAERTGGTYSTLKVQPAELEDSGVYFCASSPGLARGETQYFGPGTRLLVL.

The V and J genes are TRBV5-1 and TRBJ1-1; 8 nucleotides match TRBD1. The CDR3 runs to 17 residues. Germline CDR1 is SGHRS and CDR2 is YFSETQ. After removal of 0 bases from V and 1 base from J, the junction contained 8 bases not matched to a gene. CDR3: CASSLEGRGRGNTEAFF. The CDR3 DNA reads as TGCGCCAGCAGCTTGGAAGGCAGGGGGCGCGGGAACACTGAAGCTTTCTTT.

The genes are TRBV2 and TRBJ1-1, with TRBD1 matching over 9 bases. CDR3 length: 16 residues. The V and J ends lost 0 bases and 7 bases, in that order; junction bases with no gene match: 9. Germline-derived CDR1 and CDR2 are SNHLY and FYNNEI. Written as DNA, the CDR3 is TGTGCCAGCAGTGAAGCGCACAGGGGGCAGAGGGTTGAAGCTTTCTTT. It encodes CASSEAHRGQRVEAFF.

The chain recombines TRBV19 with TRBJ2-7; 12 bases line up with TRBD2. The V segment lost 6 bases and the J segment 0 bases; nucleotides outside the gene matches: 3. The germline V gene has CDR1 LNHDA and CDR2 SQIVND (reference sequence). This CDR3 has 15 amino acids. CDR3 bases: TGTGCCAGTAGCCGGACTAGCGGGATCTCCTACGAGCAGTACTTC. Translated: CASSRTSGISYEQYF.

The chain couples TRBV5-4 to TRBJ1-2, with 11 positions matching TRBD1. The CDR3 is 15 residues long. Unmatched junction bases numbered 3, after V lost 3 bases and J lost 2 bases. Germline CDR1 and CDR2: SGHNT and YYREEE (reference sequence). The CDR3 coding sequence is TGTGCCAGCAGCTGGGACAGGGGGAGGAACTATGGCTACACCTTC. Translating gives CASSWDRGRNYGYTF.

This clone was counted once. V and J are TRBV24-1 and TRBJ1-2; D is perhaps TRBD1 (5 bases). Trimming shortened V by 5 bases and J by 7 bases, and 13 bases separated the two germline ends. The CDR3 extends over 13 amino acids. Germline V gene sequence: CDR1 KGHDR, CDR2 SFDVKD. The CDR3, as DNA: TGTGCCACCAGTGTCGACGGCAGGGTTGGCTACACCTTC. Its translation is CATSVDGRVGYTF.

V is TRBV6-5 and J is TRBJ2-7; 10 bases line up with TRBD1. The junction had 11 bases not matched to a gene; V was cut back by 6 bases and J by 6 bases. The CDR3 loop spans 15 amino acids. Germline V CDR1 and CDR2: MNHEY, SVGAGI. CDR3 region: CASRDYRDRGSEQYF. The CDR3 DNA follows: TGTGCCAGCAGAGACTATAGGGACAGGGGAAGCGAGCAGTACTTC.

The chain uses TRBV19 and TRBJ1-5; TRBD1 matches at 7 bases. J lost 1 base, V lost 7 bases, and 7 bases had no gene match. CDR3 length equals 15 residues. Germline loops: CDR1 LNHDA, CDR2 SQIVND (reference sequence). The DNA for the CDR3 is TGTGCCAGTACCTCGAGACAGGGAAGCAATCAGCCCCAGCATTTT. Translation: CASTSRQGSNQPQHF.

The chain uses TRBV24-1 and TRBJ1-2, with a tentative D call TRBD1 (5 bases). The CDR3 extends over 13 amino acids. Germline CDR1 and CDR2: KGHDR and SFDVKD. Trimming shortened V by 7 bases and J by 8 bases, and 16 bases separated the two germline ends. The CDR3 DNA reads as TGTGCCACCAGCAACGGGGGAGTCGGAGGCTACACCTTC. Translated: CATSNGGVGGYTF.